The clone carrying this TCR beta chain was counted once. Its specificity is unknown. The sample comes from a study of OX40 agonist ivuxolimab in advanced cancers. Study-level information: The patients received ivuxolimab by intravenous route every 2 weeks at 0.01 to 10 mg/kg. Dose-escalation subjects each had hepatocellular carcinoma, melanoma, renal cell or head and neck cancer.

Only in-frame clones appear in the TCRdb table, and some are missing; sequencing was by immunoSEQ multiplex PCR. Among about 32,000 clones listed, nearly 90% were seen once. Study-wide results and limits: Expanded peripheral T cell antigen specificity was not determined.

The source is an adult with an advanced solid tumor such as melanoma, head and neck, liver or kidney cancer. Sequencing was performed on CD4+ or CD8+ T cells sorted from blood, taken in a trial of the OX40 agonist ivuxolimab.

The CDR3 reads CASSFRTSLFGTDTQYF. The CDR3 DNA reads TGTGCCAGCAGCTTTAGGACTAGCTTGTTCGGCACAGATACGCAGTATTTT. The rearrangement links TRBV11-1 to TRBJ2-3; 8 bases agree with TRBD2. The ends lost 3 bases at V and 1 base at J; junction bases unmatched: 9. Germline V CDR1 and CDR2: SGHAT, FQDESV (reference sequence). The CDR3 length is 17 residues.